This is a list of T cell receptor beta chains from one sample in a study of T-cell memory formation after mild COVID-19. TCRdb fed the 5' RACE reads into MiXCR, producing one record per CDR3 protein. This sample has approximately 150,000 distinct CDR3 sequences; over 10% occur once, and the top ten carry approximately 3.5%. Sequenced: PBMCs or a T cell subset sorted from them (not recorded which). Receptors originate from a young man who had mild COVID-19 (a few samples of this study predate the infection). Cell type and time point are not known. Each CDR3 is given with its conserved first and last residue. Fields, in order: CDR3 protein, CDR3 DNA, J gene, V gene, clone size, D gene. D genes are given only for firm matches. Size is stated for part of the rows, as once, few or many counts, or as a class when the clone is expanded.

CASSVRVDQYF | TGTGCCAGCAGCGTTAGGGTCGACCAGTACTTC | TRBJ2-5 | TRBV7-2 | once | .
CASSSREDRVYGYEQYF | TGTGCCAGCAGCTCACGAGAAGACAGGGTCTATGGCTACGAGCAGTACTTC | TRBJ2-7 | TRBV7-9 | few | TRBD1
CASSPLGTGTDTQYF | TGTGCCAGCAGCCCCCTCGGGACAGGCACAGATACGCAGTATTTT | TRBJ2-3 | TRBV9 | . | TRBD1
CASSPGQGDTIYF | TGTGCCAGCAGCCCGGGACAGGGAGACACCATATATTTT | TRBJ1-3 | TRBV7-3 | many | TRBD1
CASSSLSSGGPLSTDTQYF | TGTGCCAGCAGCTCCCTGTCTAGCGGGGGCCCCCTTAGCACAGATACGCAGTATTTT | TRBJ2-3 | TRBV7-9 | few | TRBD2
CASRAAPSTDTQYF | TGTGCCAGCCGGGCGGCCCCTAGCACAGATACGCAGTATTTT | TRBJ2-3 | TRBV6-4 | few | .
CASSALRSRGTEAFF | TGTGCCAGCAGCGCACTACGGAGCCGAGGCACTGAAGCTTTCTTT | TRBJ1-1 | TRBV7-2 | . | .
CASSLSRADTQYF | TGTGCCAGCAGCTTGTCGAGGGCCGATACGCAGTATTTT | TRBJ2-3 | TRBV11-2 | few | .
CASSLDGTSGETQYF | TGTGCCAGCAGCTTAGACGGGACTAGCGGGGAGACCCAGTACTTC | TRBJ2-5 | TRBV7-2 | medium-sized | TRBD2
CASSVVGREHTQYF | TGTGCCAGCAGCGTAGTGGGTAGAGAACATACGCAGTATTTT | TRBJ2-3 | TRBV9 | . | .
CASSLDSHQPQHF | TGTGCCAGCAGTTTAGACAGCCATCAGCCCCAGCATTTT | TRBJ1-5 | TRBV12-3/TRBV12-4 | . | .
CASSPPGQGWGQPQHF | TGTGCCAGCAGCCCACCCGGACAGGGTTGGGGGCAGCCCCAGCATTTT | TRBJ1-5 | TRBV7-2 | few | TRBD1
CATSSGWGEIGDEQFF | TGTGCCACCAGCAGCGGGTGGGGGGAGATCGGAGATGAGCAGTTCTTC | TRBJ2-1 | TRBV15 | . | .
CASSPPGGNEQFF | TGTGCCAGCAGTCCCCCCGGGGGAAATGAGCAGTTCTTC | TRBJ2-1 | TRBV12-3/TRBV12-4 | . | .
CASSIFTGRGRGEQYF | TGTGCCAGCAGTATCTTCACAGGGAGGGGTAGAGGGGAGCAGTACTTC | TRBJ2-7 | TRBV12-3/TRBV12-4 | few | .
CASSPRGYEQYF | TGTGCCAGCAGTCCCAGGGGGTACGAGCAGTACTTC | TRBJ2-7 | TRBV28 | . | TRBD1
CASSPGGSPYLTDTQYF | TGTGCCAGCAGCCCCGGGGGGAGCCCGTACCTCACAGATACGCAGTATTTT | TRBJ2-3 | TRBV11-2 | . | TRBD2
CASSRGTGITDTQYF | TGTGCCAGCAGCCGCGGCACAGGGATAACAGATACGCAGTATTTT | TRBJ2-3 | TRBV7-3 | few | .
CASSLGIEGNEQFF | TGCGCCAGCAGTCTGGGGATCGAGGGCAATGAGCAGTTCTTC | TRBJ2-1 | TRBV5-1 | few | .
CSAREGGKNSPLHF | TGCAGTGCTAGAGAGGGCGGTAAAAATTCACCCCTCCACTTT | TRBJ1-6 | TRBV20-1 | . | .
CASSRDRANQPQHF | TGTGCCAGCTCCCGGGACAGGGCTAATCAGCCCCAGCATTTT | TRBJ1-5 | TRBV18 | . | TRBD1
CATSNRLETQYF | TGTGCCACCAGCAACCGCTTAGAGACCCAGTACTTC | TRBJ2-5 | TRBV15 | few | .
CARTGTSGYNEQFF | TGTGCCAGGACCGGGACTAGCGGATACAATGAGCAGTTCTTC | TRBJ2-1 | TRBV6-5 | . | TRBD2
CSAPQTGINSPLHF | TGCAGTGCACCTCAGACAGGGATAAATTCACCCCTCCACTTT | TRBJ1-6 | TRBV20-1 | few | TRBD1
CASSLAPTSPLHF | TGTGCCAGCAGTTTAGCGCCCACCTCACCCCTCCACTTT | TRBJ1-6 | TRBV12-3/TRBV12-4 | few | .
CASSFEGLGSTDTQYF | TGCGCCAGCAGCTTCGAGGGACTTGGGAGCACAGATACGCAGTATTTT | TRBJ2-3 | TRBV5-1 | few | .
CASSPPGQARQPQHF | TGTGCCAGCAGCCCTCCGGGACAGGCGCGTCAGCCCCAGCATTTT | TRBJ1-5 | TRBV7-2 | few | TRBD1
CASSFGLSMGTGELFF | TGTGCCAGCAGTTTTGGACTCTCAATGGGGACCGGGGAGCTGTTTTTT | TRBJ2-2 | TRBV28 | many | .